The TCR beta chain under discussion was sequenced for a study of vaccination effects on CD4 cells after COVID-19. For this clone: Its specificity is not known. The same CDR3 arises from other DNA sequences in this sample as well.

Sequencing followed a ViraFEST assay step that expanded antigen-specific CD4+ T cells with viral peptide pools. Between days 9 and 11 of culture, CD4+ T cells were separated out. No vaccinee had earlier SARS-CoV-2 infection, and nucleocapsid antibodies were negative. Every well got 2 million to 2.5 million PBMC, which were grown with around 10 IU/ml IL-2 and around 10 ug/ml peptides. IL-2 medium was substituted for half the medium on days 3 and 7. The method was immunoSEQ multiplex PCR; TCRdb's version includes in-frame clones alone and lacks a portion of them. In the table there are tens of thousands of clones, 65% to 85% of which are singletons. The CDR3 covers 13 residues. Trimming left V 6 bases short and J 4 bases short, with 12 bases between. CDR1 is KGHSH, CDR2 LQKENI, per germline.

The input for sequencing was CD4+ T cells from PBMCs cultured with HCoV-OC43 spike peptides, taken before COVID-19 vaccination. Subset given: HCoV-OC43 spike overlapping peptide pool stimulation. The chain has TRBV18 and TRBJ2-5; a weak D match, TRBD1 (7 bases). The TCR comes from a human donor who received a COVID-19 vaccine. CDR3 region: CASSPQGGETQYF. DNA of the CDR3: TGTGCCAGCTCTCCGCAGGGGGGAGAGACCCAGTACTTC.